The clone carrying this T cell receptor beta chain was counted only a few times. Antigen: not known. The record originates from a study of T cells in Graves' hyperthyroidism and ophthalmopathy. Amplification targeted TCR beta CDR3 regions from RNA transcripts. The HTBI primer set served for first-round RT-PCR of the TCR CDR3. In TCRdb, the multiplex PCR reads were re-called with MiXCR into one record per CDR3 protein. The sample records around 480,000 distinct CDR3 sequences, approximately 15% being singletons. Uncontrolled infections, other autoimmune diseases, pregnancy or lactation led to exclusion of patients. Whole-study results and caveats: Ophthalmopathy, as predicted by the model, came a median roughly 6.5 months after the prediction.

This TCR was recovered from a woman aged 18-29 years with Graves' hyperthyroidism. Input material: blood.

CDR3 in DNA: TGTGCCAGCAGCCACCCCGCGCGGGGGAGGGCTGAAGCTTTCTTT. This encodes CASSHPARGRAEAFF. This chain joins TRBV3-1 and TRBJ1-1; D possibly corresponds to TRBD1 (5 bases). V was clipped by 3 bases and J by 6 bases, with 17 bases between them. This CDR3 contains 15 residues. Germline lookup yields CDR1 LGHDT and CDR2 YNNKEL (reference sequence).